This T cell receptor beta chain was obtained from a study of beta chain features in type 1 diabetes. Study as a whole: All samples yielded roughly 110 million examined sorted cells.

This CDR3 is 13 amino acids long. Germline V gene lookup returns CDR1 MNHEY and CDR2 SVGAGI. Trimming removed 8 bases from V and 4 bases from J, with 14 bases in between. Expressed TCRB transcripts were sequenced, since all the RNA that had been isolated was reverse transcribed. TCRdb keeps only in-frame clones here, not all; method: immunoSEQ multiplex PCR. Counted here are roughly 170,000 clones, less than 15% occurring once; the ten biggest clones make up approximately 0.64%. Sorting of CD4+ naive, central memory, regulatory and stem cell-like memory cells was performed via CD45RO/CCR7/CD25/CD127/CD95/CD27.

The material sequenced was central memory CD4+ T cells from blood. This clonotype originated in a woman under 30 in good health. The genes are TRBV6-5 and TRBJ1-2, with a possible D match to TRBD1 (6 bases). The CDR3 region is CASGDGRGYGYTF. CDR3 nucleotide sequence: TGTGCCAGCGGGGACGGCAGGGGCTATGGCTACACCTTC.